Sequencing of this T cell receptor (beta chain) was carried out in a study of blood T cell repertoires in COVID-19. Trimming cost V 0 bases and J 4 bases, with 10 bases left between them. The CDR3 runs 16 residues. Germline loops: CDR1 MNHNS, CDR2 SASEGT. Using immunoSEQ multiplex PCR, the repertoire was profiled, and TCRdb retains in-frame clones only, with some absent. The table includes approximately 280,000 clones, around nine tenths detected once. V is TRBV6-1 and J is TRBJ1-6; no definite D call. This receptor was taken from a man aged 45-65 years with acute or convalescent COVID-19. Sequencing was done on a sample of peripheral blood. CDR3 sequence (DNA): TGTGCCAGCAGTGAAGCGCTTACGGTTTATAATTCACCCCTCCACTTT. This gives the protein CASSEALTVYNSPLHF.